Listed below are T cell receptor beta chains from one sample, sequenced in a study of shared clonotypes between healthy human individuals. Sequencing used immunoSEQ multiplex PCR; TCRdb keeps in-frame clones, though not all of them. The repertoire holds about 700,000 clones, 92% seen once, with roughly 24% in the top ten. Sample: naive CD8+ T cells sorted from blood. Receptors were obtained from a man between 25 and 39 years old in good health. CDR3s leave out the opening cysteine and the closing phenylalanine or tryptophan.

j_call: TRBJ2-3
v_call: TRBV5-4
cdr3_aa: ASSLPDRASTDTQY

j_call: TRBJ1-4
v_call: TRBV6-6
cdr3_aa: ASSYGTPRFSEKLF

j_call: TRBJ2-7
v_call: TRBV2
cdr3_aa: ASSEYSYEQY

j_call: TRBJ2-1
v_call: TRBV27
cdr3_aa: ASSLFWTESRVSYNEQF

j_call: TRBJ2-3
v_call: TRBV7-6
cdr3_aa: ASSLYGYDSTDTQY

j_call: TRBJ2-7
v_call: TRBV11-2
cdr3_aa: ASSLGAGSSYEQY

j_call: TRBJ1-2
v_call: TRBV5-1
cdr3_aa: ASSLMGAQDGYT

j_call: TRBJ2-7
v_call: TRBV7-9
cdr3_aa: ASSPWDRTYEQY

j_call: TRBJ2-3
v_call: TRBV6-5
cdr3_aa: ASSLSGRVDTQY

j_call: TRBJ2-1
v_call: TRBV5-4
cdr3_aa: ASRLTGYNEQF